This T cell receptor (beta chain) was identified in a study of T cell repertoires in cytomegalovirus infection. TCRdb reprocessed the reads with MiXCR, giving one entry per CDR3 protein. Here the sample spans approximately 120,000 distinct CDR3 sequences, over 30% being singletons. This clonotype was picked up a small number of times. Antigen: not known. One end of the junction does not line up with germline, which may come from a read error. Germline loops: CDR1 SGHVS, CDR2 FNYEAQ. The CDR3 has 15 residues. The source material was CD8+ T cells from cultured PBMCs, sampled from culture after CMV antigen stimulation. The TCR was taken from a human donor in good health (CMV status not recorded). Some clones in this sample may be carry-over from other donors' samples. This rearrangement joins TRBV7-6 to TRBJ2-5, with D maybe TRBD1 (5 bases). The CDR3 nucleotides are TGTGCTAGCAGCTTAGGGGCAGGCTACCAAGAGACCCAGTACTTC. Amino acids: CASSLGAGYQETQYF.